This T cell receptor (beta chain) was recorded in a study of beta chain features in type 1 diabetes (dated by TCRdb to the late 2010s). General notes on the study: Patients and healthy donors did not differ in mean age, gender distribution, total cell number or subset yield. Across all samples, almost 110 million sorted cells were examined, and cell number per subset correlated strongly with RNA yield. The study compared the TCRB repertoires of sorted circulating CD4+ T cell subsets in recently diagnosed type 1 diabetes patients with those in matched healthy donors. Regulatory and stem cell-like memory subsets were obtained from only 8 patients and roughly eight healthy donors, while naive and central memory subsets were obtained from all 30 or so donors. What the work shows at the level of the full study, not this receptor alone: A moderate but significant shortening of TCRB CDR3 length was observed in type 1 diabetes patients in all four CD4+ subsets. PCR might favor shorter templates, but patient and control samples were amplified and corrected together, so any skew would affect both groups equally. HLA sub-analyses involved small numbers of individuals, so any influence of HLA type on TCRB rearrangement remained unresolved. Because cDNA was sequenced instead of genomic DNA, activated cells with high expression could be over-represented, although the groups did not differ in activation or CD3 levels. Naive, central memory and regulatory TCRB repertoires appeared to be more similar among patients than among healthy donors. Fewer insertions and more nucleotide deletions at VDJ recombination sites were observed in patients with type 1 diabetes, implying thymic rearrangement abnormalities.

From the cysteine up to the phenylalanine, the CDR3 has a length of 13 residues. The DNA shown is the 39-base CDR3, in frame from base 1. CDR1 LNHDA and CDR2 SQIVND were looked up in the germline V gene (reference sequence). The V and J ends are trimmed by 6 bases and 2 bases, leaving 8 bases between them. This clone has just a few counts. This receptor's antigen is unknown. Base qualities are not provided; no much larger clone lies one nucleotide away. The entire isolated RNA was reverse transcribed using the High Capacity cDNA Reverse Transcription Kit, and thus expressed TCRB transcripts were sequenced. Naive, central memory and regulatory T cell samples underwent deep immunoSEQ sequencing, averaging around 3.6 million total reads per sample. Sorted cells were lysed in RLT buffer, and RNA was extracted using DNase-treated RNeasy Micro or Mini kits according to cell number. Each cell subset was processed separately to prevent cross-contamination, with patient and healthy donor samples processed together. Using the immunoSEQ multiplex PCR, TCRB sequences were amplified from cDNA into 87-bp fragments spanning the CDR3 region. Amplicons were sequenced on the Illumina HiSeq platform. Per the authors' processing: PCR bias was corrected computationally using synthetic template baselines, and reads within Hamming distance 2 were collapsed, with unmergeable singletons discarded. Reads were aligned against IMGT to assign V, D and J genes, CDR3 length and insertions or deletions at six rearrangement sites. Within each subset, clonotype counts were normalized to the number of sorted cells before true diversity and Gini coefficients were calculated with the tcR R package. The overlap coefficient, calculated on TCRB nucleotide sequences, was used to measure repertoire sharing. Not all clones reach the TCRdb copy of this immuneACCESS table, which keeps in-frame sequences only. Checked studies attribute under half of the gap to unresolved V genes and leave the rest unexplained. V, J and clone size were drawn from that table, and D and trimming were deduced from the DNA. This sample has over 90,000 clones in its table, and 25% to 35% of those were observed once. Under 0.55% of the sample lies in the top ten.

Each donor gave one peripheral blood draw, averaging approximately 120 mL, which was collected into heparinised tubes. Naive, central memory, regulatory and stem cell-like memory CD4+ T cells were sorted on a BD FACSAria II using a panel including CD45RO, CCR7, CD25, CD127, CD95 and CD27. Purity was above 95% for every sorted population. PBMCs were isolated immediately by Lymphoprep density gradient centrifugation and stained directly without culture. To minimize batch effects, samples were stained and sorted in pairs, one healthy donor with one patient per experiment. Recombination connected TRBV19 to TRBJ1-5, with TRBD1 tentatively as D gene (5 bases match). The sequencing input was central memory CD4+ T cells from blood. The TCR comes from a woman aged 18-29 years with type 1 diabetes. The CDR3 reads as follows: CASRGEGNQPQHF. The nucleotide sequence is TGTGCCAGTAGAGGGGAGGGCAATCAGCCCCAGCATTTT.